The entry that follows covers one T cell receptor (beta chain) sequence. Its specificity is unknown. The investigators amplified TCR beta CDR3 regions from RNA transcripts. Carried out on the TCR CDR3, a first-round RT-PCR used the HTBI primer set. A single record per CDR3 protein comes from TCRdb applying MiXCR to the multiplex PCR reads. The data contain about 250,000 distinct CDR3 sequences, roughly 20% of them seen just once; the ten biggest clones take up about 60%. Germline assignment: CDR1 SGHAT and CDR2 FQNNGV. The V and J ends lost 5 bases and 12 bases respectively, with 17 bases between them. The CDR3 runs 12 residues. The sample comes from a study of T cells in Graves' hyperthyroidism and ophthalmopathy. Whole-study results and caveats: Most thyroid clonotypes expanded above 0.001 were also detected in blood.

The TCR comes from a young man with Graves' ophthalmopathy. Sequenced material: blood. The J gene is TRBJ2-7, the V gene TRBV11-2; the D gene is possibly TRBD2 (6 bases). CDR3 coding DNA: TGTGCCAGCAGCAGAACCGGGACTCGGCTGTACTTC. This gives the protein CASSRTGTRLYF. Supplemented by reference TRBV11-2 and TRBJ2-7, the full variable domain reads EAGVAQSPRYKIIEKRQSVAFWCNPISGHATLYWYQQILGQGPKLLIQFQNNGVVDDSQLPKDRFSAERLKGVDSTLKIQPAKLEDSAVYLCASSRTGTRLYFGPGTRLTVT.